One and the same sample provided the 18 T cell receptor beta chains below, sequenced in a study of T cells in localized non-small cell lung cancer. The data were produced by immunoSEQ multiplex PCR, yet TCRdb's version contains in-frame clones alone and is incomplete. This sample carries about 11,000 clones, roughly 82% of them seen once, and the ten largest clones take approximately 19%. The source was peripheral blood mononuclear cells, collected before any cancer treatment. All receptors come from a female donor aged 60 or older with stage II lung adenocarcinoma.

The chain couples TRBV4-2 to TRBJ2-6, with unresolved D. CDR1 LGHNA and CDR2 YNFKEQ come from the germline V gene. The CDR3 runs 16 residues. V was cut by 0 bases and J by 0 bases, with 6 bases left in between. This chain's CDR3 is CASSQDRSSGANVLTF. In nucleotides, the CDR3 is TGTGCCAGCAGCCAAGACCGGAGCTCTGGGGCCAACGTCCTGACTTTC.

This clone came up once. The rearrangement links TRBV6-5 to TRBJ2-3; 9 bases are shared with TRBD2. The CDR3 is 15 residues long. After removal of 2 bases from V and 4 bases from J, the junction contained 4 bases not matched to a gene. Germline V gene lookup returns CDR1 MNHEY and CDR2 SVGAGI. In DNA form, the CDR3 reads TGTGCCAGCAGTTACGCAAGCGGGAGGCCAGATACGCAGTATTTT. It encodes CASSYASGRPDTQYF.

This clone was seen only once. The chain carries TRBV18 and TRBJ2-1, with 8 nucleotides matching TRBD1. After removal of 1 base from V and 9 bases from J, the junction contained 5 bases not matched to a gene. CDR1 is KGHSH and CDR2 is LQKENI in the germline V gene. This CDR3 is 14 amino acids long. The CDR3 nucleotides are TGTGCCAGCTCACCACGACAGGGGATAAGTGAGCAGTTCTTC. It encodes CASSPRQGISEQFF.

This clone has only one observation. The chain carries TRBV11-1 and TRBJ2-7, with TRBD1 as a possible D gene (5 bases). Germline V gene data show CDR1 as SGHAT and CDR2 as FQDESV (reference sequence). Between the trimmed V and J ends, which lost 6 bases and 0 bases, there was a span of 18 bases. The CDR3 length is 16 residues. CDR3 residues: CASSPLGVRSSYEQYF. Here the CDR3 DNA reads TGTGCCAGCAGTCCATTAGGGGTCAGGAGCTCCTACGAGCAGTACTTC.

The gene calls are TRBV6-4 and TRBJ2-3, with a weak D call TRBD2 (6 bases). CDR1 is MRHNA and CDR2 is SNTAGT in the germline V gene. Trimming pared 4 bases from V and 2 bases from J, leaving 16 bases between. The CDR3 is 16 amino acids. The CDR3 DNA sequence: TGTGCCAGCAGTGTAGGACTACTCCCCGACACAGATACGCAGTATTTT. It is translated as CASSVGLLPDTDTQYF.

CDR3 region: CAVGPGQSVYNEQFF. CDR3 sequence (DNA): TGTGCCGTTGGCCCCGGACAGTCCGTTTACAATGAGCAGTTCTTC. This rearrangement joins TRBV10-3 to TRBJ2-1; weak D call: TRBD1 (6 bases). This CDR3 comprises 15 residues. Germline CDR1 is ENHRY and CDR2 is SYGVKD. V lost 11 bases, J lost 4 bases, and 21 bases lay in between.

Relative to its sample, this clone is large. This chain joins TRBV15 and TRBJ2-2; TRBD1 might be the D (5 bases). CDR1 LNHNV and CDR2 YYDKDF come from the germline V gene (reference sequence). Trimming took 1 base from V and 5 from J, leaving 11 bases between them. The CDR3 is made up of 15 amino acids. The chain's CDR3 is CATSRGGQRTGELFF. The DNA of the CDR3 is TGTGCCACCAGCAGAGGGGGCCAGAGGACCGGGGAGCTGTTTTTT.

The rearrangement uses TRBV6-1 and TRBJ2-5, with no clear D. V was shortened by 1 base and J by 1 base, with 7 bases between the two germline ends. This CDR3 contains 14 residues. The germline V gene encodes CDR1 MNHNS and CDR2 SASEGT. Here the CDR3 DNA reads TGTGCCAGCAGTGAAGTACTCACCCAAGAGACCCAGTACTTC. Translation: CASSEVLTQETQYF.

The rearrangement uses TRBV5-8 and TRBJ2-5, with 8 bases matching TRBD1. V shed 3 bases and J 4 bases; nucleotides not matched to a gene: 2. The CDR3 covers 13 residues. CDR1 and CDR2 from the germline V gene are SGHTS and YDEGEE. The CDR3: CASSSTGVETQYF. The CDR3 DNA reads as TGTGCCAGCAGCTCGACAGGGGTAGAGACCCAGTACTTC.

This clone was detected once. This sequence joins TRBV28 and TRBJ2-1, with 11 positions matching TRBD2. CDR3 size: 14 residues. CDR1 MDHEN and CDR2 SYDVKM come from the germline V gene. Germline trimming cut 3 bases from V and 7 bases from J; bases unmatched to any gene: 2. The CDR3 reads CASSLGLAVNEQFF. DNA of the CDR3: TGTGCCAGCAGTTTGGGACTAGCGGTTAATGAGCAGTTCTTC.

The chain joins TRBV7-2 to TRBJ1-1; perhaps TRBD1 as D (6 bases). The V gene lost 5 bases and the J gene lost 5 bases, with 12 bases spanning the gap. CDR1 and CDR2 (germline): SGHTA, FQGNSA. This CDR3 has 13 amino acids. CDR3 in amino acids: CASSPHRETEAFF. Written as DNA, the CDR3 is TGTGCCAGCAGCCCTCACAGGGAAACTGAAGCTTTCTTT.

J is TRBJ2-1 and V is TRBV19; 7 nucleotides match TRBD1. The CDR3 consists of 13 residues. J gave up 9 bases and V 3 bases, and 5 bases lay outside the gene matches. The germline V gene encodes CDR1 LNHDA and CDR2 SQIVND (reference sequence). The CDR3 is CASSMEGGGEQFF. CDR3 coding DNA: TGTGCCAGTAGTATGGAAGGGGGCGGTGAGCAGTTCTTC.

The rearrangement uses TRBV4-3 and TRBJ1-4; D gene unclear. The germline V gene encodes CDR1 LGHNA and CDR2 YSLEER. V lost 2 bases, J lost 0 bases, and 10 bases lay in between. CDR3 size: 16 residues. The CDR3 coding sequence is TGCGCCAGCAGCCAAAGGAGTACTGCAACTAATGAAAAACTGTTTTTT. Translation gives CASSQRSTATNEKLFF.

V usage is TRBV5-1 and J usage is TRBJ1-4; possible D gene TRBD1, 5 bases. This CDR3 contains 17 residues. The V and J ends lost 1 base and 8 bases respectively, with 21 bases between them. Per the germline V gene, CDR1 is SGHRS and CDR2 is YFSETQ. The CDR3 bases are TGCGCCAGCAGCTTGATTGAAGGGGAAACTATCGGAGAAAAACTGTTTTTT. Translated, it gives CASSLIEGETIGEKLFF.

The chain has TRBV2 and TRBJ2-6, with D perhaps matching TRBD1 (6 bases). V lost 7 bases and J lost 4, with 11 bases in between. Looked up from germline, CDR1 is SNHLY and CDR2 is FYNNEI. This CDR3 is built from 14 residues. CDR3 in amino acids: CASMEGTGANVLTF. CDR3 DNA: TGTGCCAGCATGGAAGGGACAGGGGCCAACGTCCTGACTTTC.

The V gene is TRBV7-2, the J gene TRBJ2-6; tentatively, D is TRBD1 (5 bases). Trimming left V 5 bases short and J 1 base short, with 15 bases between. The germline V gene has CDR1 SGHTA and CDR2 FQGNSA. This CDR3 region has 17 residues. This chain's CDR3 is CASSVTVRASGANVLTF. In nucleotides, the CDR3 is TGTGCCAGCAGCGTGACAGTAAGGGCTTCTGGGGCCAACGTCCTGACTTTC.

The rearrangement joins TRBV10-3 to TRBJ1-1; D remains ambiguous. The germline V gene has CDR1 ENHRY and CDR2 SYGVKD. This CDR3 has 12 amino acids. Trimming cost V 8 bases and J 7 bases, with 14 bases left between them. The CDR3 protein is CAIRPDGIEAFF. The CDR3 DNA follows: TGTGCCATCCGGCCGGACGGAATTGAAGCTTTCTTT.

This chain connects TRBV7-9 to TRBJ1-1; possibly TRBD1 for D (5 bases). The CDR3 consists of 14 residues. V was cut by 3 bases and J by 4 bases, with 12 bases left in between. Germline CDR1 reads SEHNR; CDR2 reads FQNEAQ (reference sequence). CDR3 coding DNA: TGTGCCAGCAGCTTCCAGGGAAGGGGCACTGAAGCTTTCTTT. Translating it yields CASSFQGRGTEAFF.